The T cell receptor beta chain described here comes from a study of T cells in Graves' hyperthyroidism and ophthalmopathy. Whole-study findings and limits: Expanded thyroid clonotypes (above 0.001) were mostly also found in blood.

Germline assignment: CDR1 SQVTM and CDR2 ANQGSEA. Trimming took off 0 bases at V and 4 bases at J, with 6 bases between the two ends. This CDR3 comprises 12 residues. The TCR beta CDR3 regions underwent amplification using RNA transcripts as the source. In the first-round RT-PCR of the TCR CDR3, the HTBI primer set was used. One entry per CDR3 protein results from TCRdb running MiXCR on the multiplex PCR reads. This table holds 640,000 or so distinct CDR3 sequences, roughly 14% found once. Criteria for exclusion of patients were uncontrolled infection, other autoimmune disease, pregnancy or lactation. Every diagnosis used clinical symptoms, serum thyroxine and TRAb, thyroid ultrasound and orbital computed tomography. At least ten counts were recorded for this clonotype. Its antigen is currently unknown.

Sequenced: blood. The V call is TRBV29-1, the J call TRBJ2-5, with D unresolved. The TCR comes from a woman in her 40s with Graves' ophthalmopathy. For the CDR3, the DNA is TGCAGCGTTGAAGAGCCTCGAGAGACCCAGTACTTC. Protein: CSVEEPRETQYF.